These T cell receptor beta chains were read from a single sample in a study of cytomegalovirus exposure and HLA in healthy donors. Some clones are missing from TCRdb's copy, which holds only in-frame ones; the method was immunoSEQ multiplex PCR. The sample includes fewer than 200,000 clones, roughly four fifths of them seen just once. Sequenced: PBMCs. Source of these receptors: a woman aged 45-65 years in good health and CMV-seronegative. Both conserved end residues are part of each CDR3. The D gene is left open where the match is weak. The listing skips clone size in some rows; elsewhere it reads once, few, many or a size class.

clone_size	d_call	v_call	j_call	cdr3_aa	cdr3_nt
-	-	TRBV7-2	TRBJ2-3	CASSLEVAGWGTDTQYF	TGTGCCAGCAGCTTAGAGGTGGCGGGATGGGGGACAGATACGCAGTATTTT
-	-	TRBV11-2	TRBJ2-7	CASSLGAGQGIYEQYF	TGTGCCAGCAGCTTAGGGGCAGGGCAGGGTATCTACGAGCAGTACTTC
-	-	TRBV7-9	TRBJ2-6	CASSPERTSGANGLTF	TGTGCCAGCAGCCCCGAACGTACCTCTGGGGCCAACGGCCTGACTTTC
-	TRBD2	TRBV18	TRBJ2-5	CASSPGRWPSGGQETQYF	TGTGCCAGCTCACCAGGCCGCTGGCCTAGCGGGGGCCAAGAGACCCAGTACTTC
-	-	TRBV4-1	TRBJ1-1	CASSLPPPDEGLGTEAFF	TGCGCCAGCAGCCTCCCACCCCCTGACGAGGGCCTTGGGACTGAAGCTTTCTTT
-	TRBD2	TRBV2	TRBJ2-1	CASSVLPSGSNEQFF	TGTGCCAGCAGTGTTCTCCCTAGCGGGAGCAATGAGCAGTTCTTC
-	TRBD1	TRBV27	TRBJ2-7	CASSIDRGYEQYF	TGTGCCAGCAGTATCGACAGGGGCTACGAGCAGTACTTC
-	TRBD1	TRBV11-3	TRBJ1-1	CASSFHNPGTGEAFF	TGTGCCAGCAGCTTCCATAATCCCGGGACAGGAGAAGCTTTCTTT
few	TRBD2	TRBV29-1	TRBJ2-7	CSVETSGSYEQYF	TGCAGCGTTGAAACTAGCGGGAGCTACGAGCAGTACTTC
-	TRBD1	TRBV18	TRBJ2-2	CASSPSGTGATGELFF	TGTGCCAGCTCACCTTCCGGGACAGGGGCCACCGGGGAGCTGTTTTTT
-	TRBD2	TRBV6-5	TRBJ2-7	CASTLSGSVNEQYF	TGTGCCAGCACCCTTAGCGGGAGCGTCAACGAGCAGTACTTC
-	TRBD1	TRBV28	TRBJ1-1	CASSKGQAPPTEAFF	TGTGCCAGCAGTAAAGGACAGGCCCCCCCCACTGAAGCTTTCTTT
-	TRBD1	TRBV7-9	TRBJ2-3	CASSLSRTGRLDTQYF	TGTGCCAGCAGCTTAAGCCGGACAGGGAGACTGGATACGCAGTATTTT
few	-	TRBV2	TRBJ2-1	CASSFSAGEQFF	TGTGCCAGCAGTTTTAGTGCAGGAGAGCAGTTCTTC
-	TRBD2	TRBV7-2	TRBJ2-2	CASSSTSGYTGELFF	TGTGCCAGCAGCTCGACTAGCGGTTACACCGGGGAGCTGTTTTTT
-	-	TRBV27	TRBJ2-7	CASIPLAGSSYEQYF	TGTGCCAGCATCCCCCTGGCGGGGAGCTCCTACGAGCAGTACTTC
-	-	TRBV15	TRBJ2-7	CATSRGGGKEEEQYF	TGTGCCACCAGCAGAGGTGGCGGGAAGGAGGAAGAGCAGTACTTC
-	TRBD2	TRBV11-3	TRBJ2-3	CASSLEVAGRDTQYF	TGTGCCAGCAGCTTAGAAGTAGCGGGGAGAGATACGCAGTATTTT
-	TRBD2	TRBV27	TRBJ2-1	CASSLGPGLAGTSQFF	TGTGCCAGCAGTTTGGGCCCAGGACTAGCGGGAACCTCCCAGTTCTTC
-	TRBD1	TRBV18	TRBJ1-5	CASSPGTGISSNQPQHF	TGTGCCAGCTCCCCCGGGACAGGGATAAGTAGCAATCAGCCCCAGCATTTT
few	TRBD1	TRBV4-3	TRBJ1-2	CASSQADRGAVGYTF	TGCGCCAGCAGCCAAGCCGACAGGGGCGCAGTGGGCTACACCTTC
-	TRBD1	TRBV18	TRBJ1-5	CASSRGTGHNQPQHF	TGTGCCAGCTCAAGGGGGACAGGACATAATCAGCCCCAGCATTTT
-	TRBD2	TRBV2	TRBJ2-7	CASKTLAGGPRQYF	TGTGCCAGCAAAACACTAGCGGGAGGGCCAAGGCAGTACTTC
-	-	TRBV30	TRBJ1-1	CAWGRMNTEAFF	TGTGCCTGGGGGAGGATGAACACTGAAGCTTTCTTT
-	-	TRBV19	TRBJ1-4	CASSLSATNEKLFF	TGTGCCAGTAGCCTATCCGCAACTAATGAAAAACTGTTTTTT
-	TRBD1	TRBV5-1	TRBJ1-5	CASSLTGDTNQPQHF	TGCGCCAGCAGCTTGACAGGGGATACGAATCAGCCCCAGCATTTT
-	-	TRBV11-1	TRBJ2-5	CASSLGRAPQETQYF	TGTGCCAGCAGCTTAGGCAGGGCCCCACAAGAGACCCAGTACTTC
few	-	TRBV18	TRBJ1-2	CASSPLSALTAGPTAGYTF	TGTGCCAGCTCACCACTTTCCGCTTTGACAGCGGGTCCCACGGCCGGCTACACCTTC
-	TRBD2	TRBV5-1	TRBJ2-7	CASSSSGRAYEQYF	TGCGCCAGCAGCAGTAGCGGGAGGGCCTACGAGCAGTACTTC
-	TRBD1	TRBV27	TRBJ2-7	CASSLGQTYEQYF	TGTGCCAGCAGTTTGGGACAGACCTACGAGCAGTACTTC
-	TRBD1	TRBV25-1	TRBJ1-3	CASSDTRGSGNTIYF	TGTGCCAGCAGTGATACCAGGGGGTCTGGAAATACCATATATTTT
-	-	TRBV9	TRBJ1-2	CASSGQAEINYGYTF	TGTGCCAGCAGCGGACAGGCCGAGATTAACTATGGCTACACCTTC
-	TRBD2	TRBV11-2	TRBJ2-7	CASSLVILAGGPHEQYF	TGTGCCAGCAGCTTAGTCATACTAGCGGGAGGCCCACACGAGCAGTACTTC
few	-	TRBV7-8	TRBJ2-7	CASSLGQVYEQYF	TGTGCCAGCAGCTTAGGACAAGTCTACGAGCAGTACTTC
-	TRBD1	TRBV10-3	TRBJ1-4	CAISGGTGLEKLFF	TGTGCCATCAGTGGGGGGACAGGACTTGAAAAACTGTTTTTT
-	-	TRBV28	TRBJ1-6	CASSPTHSPLHF	TGTGCCAGCAGTCCTACCCATTCACCCCTCCACTTT
-	TRBD2	TRBV5-1	TRBJ2-1	CASRGASGLHEQFF	TGCGCCAGCAGAGGGGCTAGCGGGCTGCATGAGCAGTTCTTC
-	-	TRBV27	TRBJ2-1	CASSQRNGNEQFF	TGTGCCAGCAGTCAGCGGAACGGCAATGAGCAGTTCTTC
-	TRBD2	TRBV5-1	TRBJ2-3	CASSSLRTSGRPDTQYF	TGCGCCAGCAGCTCCCTTAGGACTAGCGGGAGGCCAGATACGCAGTATTTT
-	TRBD2	TRBV4-3	TRBJ2-3	CASSHLAGGPTDTQYF	TGCGCCAGCAGCCATTTAGCGGGGGGGCCGACAGATACGCAGTATTTT
-	TRBD2	TRBV30	TRBJ2-3	CAWSEEREPDTQYF	TGTGCCTGGAGTGAGGAGCGGGAGCCCGATACGCAGTATTTT
-	-	TRBV28	TRBJ1-2	CASSLYTVNYGYTF	TGTGCCAGCAGTTTATATACGGTGAACTATGGCTACACCTTC
-	TRBD1	TRBV5-1	TRBJ1-6	CASSLEEGQIESSYNSPLHF	TGCGCCAGCAGCTTGGAAGAGGGACAGATCGAGAGCTCCTATAATTCACCCCTCCACTTT
-	-	TRBV30	TRBJ2-7	CAWSVPYREWSSYEQYF	TGTGCCTGGAGTGTCCCCTACAGGGAATGGAGCTCCTACGAGCAGTACTTC
-	TRBD2	TRBV29-1	TRBJ2-2	CSVEREVGELFF	TGCAGCGTTGAACGGGAGGTCGGGGAGCTGTTTTTT
few	TRBD2	TRBV19	TRBJ2-5	CANPSGGETQYF	TGTGCCAACCCCAGCGGGGGGGAGACCCAGTACTTC
-	TRBD1	TRBV28	TRBJ2-3	CASNTPPGQGRDTQYF	TGTGCCAGCAACACCCCACCGGGACAGGGGAGGGATACGCAGTATTTT
-	-	TRBV5-1	TRBJ2-3	CASSYPGTDTQYF	TGCGCCAGCAGCTACCCAGGGACAGATACGCAGTATTTT
once	-	TRBV9	TRBJ2-1	CASSVYVQGSYNEQFF	TGTGCCAGCAGCGTTTACGTTCAGGGTTCGTACAATGAGCAGTTCTTC
-	-	TRBV25-1	TRBJ2-1	CASSEEGDINEQFF	TGTGCCAGCAGTGAAGAAGGGGATATCAATGAGCAGTTCTTC
-	-	TRBV5-1	TRBJ2-1	CASSLLGVDTMEQFF	TGCGCCAGCAGCTTGTTAGGGGTAGATACAATGGAGCAGTTCTTC
once	TRBD2	TRBV29-1	TRBJ2-3	CSVEGGTSGYTDTQYF	TGCAGCGTTGAAGGGGGGACTAGCGGATACACAGATACGCAGTATTTT